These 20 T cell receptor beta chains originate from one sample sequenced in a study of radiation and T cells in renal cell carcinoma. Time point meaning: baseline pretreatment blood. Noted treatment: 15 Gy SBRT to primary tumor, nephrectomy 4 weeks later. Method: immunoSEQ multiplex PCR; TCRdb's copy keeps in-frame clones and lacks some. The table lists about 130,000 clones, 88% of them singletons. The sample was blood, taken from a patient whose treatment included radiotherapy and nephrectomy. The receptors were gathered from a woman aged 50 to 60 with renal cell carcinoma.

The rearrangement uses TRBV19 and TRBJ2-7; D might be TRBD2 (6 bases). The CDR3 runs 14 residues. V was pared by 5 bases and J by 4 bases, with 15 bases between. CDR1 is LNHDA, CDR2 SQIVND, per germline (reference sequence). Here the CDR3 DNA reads TGTGCCAGTAGTCCGCGGGACTTCGGTTACGAGCAGTACTTC. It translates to CASSPRDFGYEQYF.

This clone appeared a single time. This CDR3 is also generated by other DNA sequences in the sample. The CDR3 bases are TGTGCCAGCAGCTTAGGATTAGCGGGGGGCACAGATACGCAGTATTTT. This sequence encodes CASSLGLAGGTDTQYF. This rearrangement joins TRBV7-9 to TRBJ2-3; TRBD2 matches at 9 bases. V lost 1 base to trimming and J lost 1 base; unmatched junction nucleotides: 3. Germline V gene data show CDR1 as SEHNR and CDR2 as FQNEAQ (reference sequence). This CDR3 spans 16 amino acids.

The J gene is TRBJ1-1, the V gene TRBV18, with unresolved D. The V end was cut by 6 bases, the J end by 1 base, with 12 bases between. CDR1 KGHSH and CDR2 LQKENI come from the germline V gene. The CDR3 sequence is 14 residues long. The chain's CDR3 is CASSQSLPNTEAFF. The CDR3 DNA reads TGTGCCAGCTCGCAATCACTCCCGAACACTGAAGCTTTCTTT. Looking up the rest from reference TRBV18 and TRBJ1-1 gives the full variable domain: NAGVMQNPRHLVRRRGQEARLRCSPMKGHSHVYWYRQLPEEGLKFMVYLQKENIIDESGMPKERFSAEFPKEGPSILRIQQVVRGDSAAYFCASSQSLPNTEAFFGQGTRLTVV.

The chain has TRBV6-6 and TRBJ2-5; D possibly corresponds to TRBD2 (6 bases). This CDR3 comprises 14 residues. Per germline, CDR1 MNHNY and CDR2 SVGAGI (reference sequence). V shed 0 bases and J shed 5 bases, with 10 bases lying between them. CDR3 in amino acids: CASSYSGGGETQYF. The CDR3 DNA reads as TGTGCCAGCAGTTACTCAGGAGGAGGGGAGACCCAGTACTTC.

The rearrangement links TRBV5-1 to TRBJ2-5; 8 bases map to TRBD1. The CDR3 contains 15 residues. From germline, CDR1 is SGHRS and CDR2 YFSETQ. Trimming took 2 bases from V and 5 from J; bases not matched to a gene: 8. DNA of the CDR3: TGCGCCAGCAGCTTTCCCGGGACAGGCTCTGAGACCCAGTACTTC. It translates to CASSFPGTGSETQYF.

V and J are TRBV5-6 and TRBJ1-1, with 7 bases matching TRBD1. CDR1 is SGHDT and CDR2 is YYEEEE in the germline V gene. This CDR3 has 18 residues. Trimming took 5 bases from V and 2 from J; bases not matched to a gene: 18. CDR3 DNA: TGTGCCAGCAGATTCTACGGACAGGAAGGGGGTCGAAACACTGAAGCTTTCTTT. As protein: CASRFYGQEGGRNTEAFF. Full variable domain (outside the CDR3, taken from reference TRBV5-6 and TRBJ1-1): DAGVTQSPTHLIKTRGQQVTLRCSPKSGHDTVSWYQQALGQGPQFIFQYYEEEERQRGNFPDRFSGHQFPNYSSELNVNALLLGDSALYLCASRFYGQEGGRNTEAFFGQGTRLTVV.

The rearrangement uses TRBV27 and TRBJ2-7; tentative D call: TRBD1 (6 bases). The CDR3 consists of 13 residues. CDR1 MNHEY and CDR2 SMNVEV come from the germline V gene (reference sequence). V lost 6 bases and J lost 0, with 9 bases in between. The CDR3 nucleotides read TGTGCCAGCAGGCCGGACAGCTCCTACGAGCAGTACTTC. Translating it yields CASRPDSSYEQYF.

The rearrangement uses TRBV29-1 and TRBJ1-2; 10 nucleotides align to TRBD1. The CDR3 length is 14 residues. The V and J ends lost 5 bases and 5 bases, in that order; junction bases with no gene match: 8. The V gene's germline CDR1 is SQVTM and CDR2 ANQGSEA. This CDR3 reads CSVFGTGEQYGYTF. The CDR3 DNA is TGCAGCGTTTTTGGGACAGGGGAGCAATATGGCTACACCTTC.

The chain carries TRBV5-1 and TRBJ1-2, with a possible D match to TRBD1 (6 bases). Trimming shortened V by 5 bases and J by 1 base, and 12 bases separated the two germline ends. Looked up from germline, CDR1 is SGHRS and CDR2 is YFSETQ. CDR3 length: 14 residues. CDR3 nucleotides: TGCGCCAGCAGTACCGGAGGGGGTAACTATGGCTACACCTTC. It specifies CASSTGGGNYGYTF.

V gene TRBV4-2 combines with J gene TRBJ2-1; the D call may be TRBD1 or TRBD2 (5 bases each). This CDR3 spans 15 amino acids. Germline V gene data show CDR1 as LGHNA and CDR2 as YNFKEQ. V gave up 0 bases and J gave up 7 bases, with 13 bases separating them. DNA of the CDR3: TGTGCCAGCAGCCAAGATCTCTGGGGGAGAAATGAGCAGTTCTTC. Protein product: CASSQDLWGRNEQFF.

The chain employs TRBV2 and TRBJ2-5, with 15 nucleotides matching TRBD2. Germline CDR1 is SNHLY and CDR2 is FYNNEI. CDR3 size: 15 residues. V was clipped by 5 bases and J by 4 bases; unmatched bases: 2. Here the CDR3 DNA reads TGTGCCAGCAGTTCGGGACTAGCGGGGGGAGAGACCCAGTACTTC. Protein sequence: CASSSGLAGGETQYF. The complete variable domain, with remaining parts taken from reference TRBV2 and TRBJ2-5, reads EPEVTQTPSHQVTQMGQEVILRCVPISNHLYFYWYRQILGQKVEFLVSFYNNEISEKSEIFDDQFSVERPDGSNFTLKIRSTKLEDSAMYFCASSSGLAGGETQYFGPGTRLLVL.

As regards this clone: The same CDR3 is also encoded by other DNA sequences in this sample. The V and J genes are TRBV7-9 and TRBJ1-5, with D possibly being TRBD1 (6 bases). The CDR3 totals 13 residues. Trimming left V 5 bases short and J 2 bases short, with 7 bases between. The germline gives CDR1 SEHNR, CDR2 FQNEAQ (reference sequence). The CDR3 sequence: CASSRQGNQPQHF. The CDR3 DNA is TGTGCCAGCAGCCGACAGGGCAATCAGCCCCAGCATTTT.

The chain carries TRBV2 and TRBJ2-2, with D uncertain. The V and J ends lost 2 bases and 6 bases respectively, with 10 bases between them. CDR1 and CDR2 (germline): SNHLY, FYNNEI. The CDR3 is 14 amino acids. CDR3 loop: CASSENGPPGELFF. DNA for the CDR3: TGTGCCAGCAGTGAAAACGGCCCGCCCGGGGAGCTGTTTTTT.

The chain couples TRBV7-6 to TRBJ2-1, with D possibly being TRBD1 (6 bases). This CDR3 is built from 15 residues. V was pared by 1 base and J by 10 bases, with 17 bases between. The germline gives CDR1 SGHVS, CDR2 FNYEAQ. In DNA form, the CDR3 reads TGTGCCAGCAGCTTAGTCGGGCAGGGGAATGTAGAGCAGTTCTTC. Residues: CASSLVGQGNVEQFF.

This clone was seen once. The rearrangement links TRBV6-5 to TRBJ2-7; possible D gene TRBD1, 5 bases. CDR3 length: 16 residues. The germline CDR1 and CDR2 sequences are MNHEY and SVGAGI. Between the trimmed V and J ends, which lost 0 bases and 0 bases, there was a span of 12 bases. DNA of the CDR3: TGTGCCAGCAGTTACTCCCCACAGGAGATCTCCTACGAGCAGTACTTC. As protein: CASSYSPQEISYEQYF.

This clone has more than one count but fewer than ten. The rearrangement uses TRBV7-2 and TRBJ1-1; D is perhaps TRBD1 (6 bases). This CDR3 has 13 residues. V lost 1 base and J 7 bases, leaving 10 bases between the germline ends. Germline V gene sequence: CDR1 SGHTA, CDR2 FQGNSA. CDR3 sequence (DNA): TGTGCCAGCAGCTTAGATGGGGGCCTTGAAGCTTTCTTT. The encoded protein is CASSLDGGLEAFF.

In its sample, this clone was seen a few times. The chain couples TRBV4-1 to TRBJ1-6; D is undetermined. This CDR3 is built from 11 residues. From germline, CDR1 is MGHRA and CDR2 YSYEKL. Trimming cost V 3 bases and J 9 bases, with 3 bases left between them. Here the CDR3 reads CASSHFSPLHF. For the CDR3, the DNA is TGCGCCAGCAGCCACTTTTCACCCCTCCACTTT.

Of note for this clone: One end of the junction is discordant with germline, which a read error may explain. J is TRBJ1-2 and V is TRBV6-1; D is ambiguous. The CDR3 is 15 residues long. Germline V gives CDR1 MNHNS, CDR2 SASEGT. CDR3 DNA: TGTGCCAGCAGTAAAGCGCGGGCAGCGAACTATGGCTACACCTTC. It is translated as CASSKARAANYGYTF.

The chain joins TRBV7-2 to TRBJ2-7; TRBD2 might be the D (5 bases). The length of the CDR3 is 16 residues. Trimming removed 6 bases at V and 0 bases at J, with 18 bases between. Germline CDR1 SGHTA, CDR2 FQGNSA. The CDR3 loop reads CASSIVSGTSSYEQYF. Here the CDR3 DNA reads TGTGCCAGCAGTATAGTCAGCGGCACGAGCTCCTACGAGCAGTACTTC.

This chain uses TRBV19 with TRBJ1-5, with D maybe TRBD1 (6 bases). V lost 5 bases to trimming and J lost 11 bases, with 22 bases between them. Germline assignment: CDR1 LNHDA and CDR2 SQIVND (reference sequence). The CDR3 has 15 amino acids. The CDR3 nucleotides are TGTGCCAGTAGTTCCCAGGGGTTTCTACTTCGGGCCCAGCATTTT. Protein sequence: CASSSQGFLLRAQHF.